This record looks at one TCR beta chain sequence and its context. Its antigen is unknown. Per-base quality was not reported, and no clone a single base away is much larger than it. The CDR3, cysteine through phenylalanine, is 16 amino acids long. Kept here is only the CDR3 DNA, which spans 48 bases and is read in frame from base 1. CDR1 and CDR2, per the germline V gene (reference sequence), are LNHDA and SQIVND. The V end loses 6 bases and the J end loses 0 bases, and a stretch of 16 bases separates them. The immunoSEQ Assay, a bias-controlled multiplex PCR, was used to amplify TCRbeta CDR3 regions from genomic DNA. The source study handled its data this way. Within the assay, amplification of reference gene primers was used to estimate how many nucleated cells each sample contained. To quantify the absolute abundance of each unique TCRbeta CDR3 rearrangement, sequence reads were collapsed and filtered. For each sample, productive Simpson clonality was calculated by taking the square root of Simpson's diversity index across productive rearrangements. The immuneACCESS repertoire file appears here via TCRdb, limited to in-frame rearrangements. These files lack a portion of the clones; in checked studies, under half of the deficit traces to unresolved V genes, and the cause of the others is not known. V and J calls and clone size are given by that table; D and trimming were obtained from the DNA. This sample is represented by about 110,000 clones; 80% to 85% of them were singletons. The ten largest clonotypes hold around 4.2% of the sample.

This record comes from a study of blood T cell repertoires in COVID-19 (dated by TCRdb to about 2020). Context from the whole study: Samples covering the acute and convalescent phases of COVID-19 were provided by collaborators in the United States, Italy and Spain. The material from the prospective study consisted of cDNA or gDNA derived from T cells, B-cell-depleted T cells, or PBMCs. The dataset comprised deeply sampled blood TCRbeta repertoires from subjects exposed to, actively infected with, or recovered from COVID-19. The repertoires were made available in a free public database intended to serve as a resource for research on the immune response to SARS-CoV-2. The samples were drawn from the first 160 participants of the ongoing ImmuneRACE study and from under 1,500 subjects provided by 6 global collaborators. Sample metadata almost always included a de-identified subject ID, COVID-19 status, age in years and sex. HLA class I and class II types, where available, came from metadata supplied by the sample provider rather than from assay-based typing. General study outcomes and caveats: Clinical and demographic metadata were provided uncurated, with the amount varying by source and participant.

The collaborating institutions used their own protocols to collect whole blood in K2EDTA tubes. For TCRbeta analysis, collaborators shipped samples in one of three forms: frozen whole blood, isolated PBMCs, or DNA extracted from either of those sample types. Material: peripheral blood. The receptor chain draws on TRBV19 and TRBJ2-3; the D region possibly corresponds to TRBD2 (5 bases align). The TCR originated in a human donor in a cohort sampled during active COVID-19. The CDR3 reads CASSVASGASTDTQYF. Read as DNA, the sequence is TGTGCCAGTAGCGTTGCCAGCGGTGCTAGCACAGATACGCAGTATTTT.